At least ten counts were recorded for the clone carrying this T cell receptor (beta chain). Its antigen is undetermined. Amplification targeted the TCR beta CDR3 regions, with RNA transcripts as the source material. The first round was an RT-PCR with HTBI primers, and the second round was a multiplex PCR. TCRdb recomputed calls from the multiplex PCR reads with MiXCR, one row per CDR3 protein. This sample has about half a million distinct CDR3 sequences, with over 13% found just once. This specimen belongs to a study of Graves' ophthalmopathy and Graves' hyperthyroidism. Findings of the study overall: Most expanded clonotypes in thyroid above 0.001 frequency also showed up in blood.

V was pared by 7 bases and J by 5 bases, with 8 bases between. Germline V lookup: CDR1 MDHEN, CDR2 SYDVKM. The CDR3 length is 11 residues. The chain employs TRBV28 and TRBJ1-1, with D unresolved. The material sequenced was blood. This TCR derives from a woman in her 30s with Graves' ophthalmopathy. The CDR3 spells CASTKGTEAFF. DNA for the CDR3: TGTGCCAGCACCAAAGGAACTGAAGCTTTCTTT. The full variable domain, with the rest looked up from reference TRBV28 and TRBJ1-1, is DVKVTQSSRYLVKRTGEKVFLECVQDMDHENMFWYRQDPGLGLRLIYFSYDVKMKEKGDIPEGYSVSREKKERFSLILESASTNQTSMYLCASTKGTEAFFGQGTRLTVV.